Sequencing of this TCR beta chain was carried out in a study of blood T cell repertoires in COVID-19. About the study: Some COVID-19 samples were acute and others convalescent; all came from the United States, Italy and Spain. PBMCs, B-cell-depleted T cells, or T cells provided the cDNA or gDNA that made up the material.

This table comes from immunoSEQ multiplex PCR, and its TCRdb copy is limited to in-frame clones, with some not included. The table records 250,000 to 350,000 clones, about 90% of them present only once. V lost 1 base and J lost 5, with 15 bases in between. This CDR3 contains 15 residues. The germline V gene encodes CDR1 MDHEN and CDR2 SYDVKM. While infection was still active, Seattle patients were enrolled and then followed longitudinally. This receptor was identified in a woman in her thirties with COVID-19, enrolled during active disease. Sequencing input: peripheral blood. J is TRBJ2-7 and V is TRBV28; D might be TRBD1 (5 bases). CDR3 in DNA: TGTGCCAGCAGTTTATTCTGGCAGGGCGAACACGAGCAGTACTTC. This translates into CASSLFWQGEHEQYF.